What follows is one TCR beta chain and its context. What it binds is not known. The data originate from a study of shared clonotypes between healthy human individuals. Whole-study results and caveats: Sharing across four donors was seen in 4% to 5% of naive CD4 clonotypes. The study found lower generation probabilities in non-shared clonotypes than in those shared by all four donors.

Under the authors' procedure: Owing to the provision of junction-only sequences devoid of quality scores by immunoSEQ, filtering differed. The repertoire was sequenced with immunoSEQ multiplex PCR; TCRdb's copy has only in-frame clones and lacks some. V, J and clone size are taken as reported in that table, and D and trimming were inferred from the DNA itself. The sample carries a few million clones, approximately 92% recorded once. CDR3 size: 14 residues. Trimming took off 0 bases at V and 8 bases at J, with 11 bases between the two ends. CDR1 and CDR2 from the germline V gene are SGHAT and FQNNGV. Sequencing input: naive CD4+ T cells sorted from blood. Subset indicated: CD45RA+ positively selected. This TCR was sampled from a man in his late teens or twenties in good health. This chain links TRBV11-2 with TRBJ2-1; D ambiguous. The CDR3 DNA follows: TGTGCCAGCAGCTTAGATCGCTTAGACTATGAGCAGTTCTTC. Amino acids: CASSLDRLDYEQFF.